Following are 30 T cell receptor beta chains from one sample sequenced in a study of prognosis after radiotherapy for stage I lung cancer. The genomic DNA TCR beta CDR3 region underwent two rounds of multiplex PCR. Initially, in first-round PCR, primers specific to each TRBV and TRBJ gene were used. TCRdb used MiXCR to reprocess the multiplex PCR reads, holding one entry per CDR3 protein. In the table there are under 20,000 distinct CDR3 sequences, roughly 55% of which are singletons. The material sequenced was PBMCs, taken before or after stereotactic body radiation therapy (not recorded which). The source is a donor over 45 with non-small cell lung cancer.

J is TRBJ2-7 and V is TRBV11-1; 8 nucleotides align to TRBD1. The CDR3 sequence is 15 residues long. J was trimmed by 4 bases and V by 1 base; bases with no gene match: 6. Germline V gene lookup returns CDR1 SGHAT and CDR2 FQDESV (reference sequence). The CDR3 DNA is TGTGCCAGCAGCTTAGATGGACAGGGTGTTTACGAGCAGTACTTC. Translation: CASSLDGQGVYEQYF.

The chain joins TRBV19 to TRBJ2-3; weak D call: TRBD2 (5 bases). The germline V gene has CDR1 LNHDA and CDR2 SQIVND (reference sequence). The V gene lost 5 bases and the J gene lost 2 bases, with 5 bases spanning the gap. The CDR3 length is 12 residues. The CDR3 DNA sequence: TGTGCCAGTAGTCGGGACACAGATACGCAGTATTTT. Translating it yields CASSRDTDTQYF.

As to this clonotype: A far larger clone is one nucleotide away, so this likely arose from a read error. Because it lacks the conserved phenylalanine or tryptophan at the end, this CDR3 is likely a read error. The genes are TRBV6-8 and TRBJ2-1; 9 bases map to TRBD2. This CDR3 comprises 13 residues. The germline V gene encodes CDR1 MNHGY and CDR2 SAAAGT. V dropped 5 bases and J dropped 12; count of bases not matched to a gene: 8. CDR3 loop: CASSEASGTGQFC. CDR3 nucleotide sequence: TGTGCCAGCAGTGAAGCTAGCGGGACGGGGCAGTTCTGC.

This clonotype was recorded at least ten times. This sequence joins TRBV7-9 and TRBJ1-1, with D possibly being TRBD1 (5 bases). This CDR3 contains 13 residues. Germline V gives CDR1 SEHNR, CDR2 FQNEAQ (reference sequence). Trimming stripped 4 bases from V and 1 base from J, with 7 bases between. DNA of the CDR3: TGTGCCAGCAGCTATGGACAGAACACTGAAGCTTTCTTT. It codes for CASSYGQNTEAFF.

The CDR3: CASTVERSISYNEQFF. DNA for the CDR3: TGTGCCAGCACTGTTGAGCGGAGCATCTCCTACAATGAGCAGTTCTTC. This chain links TRBV6-2 or TRBV6-3 with TRBJ2-1; a weak D match, TRBD2 (5 bases). CDR1 is MNHEY, CDR2 SVGEGT, per germline. This CDR3 spans 16 amino acids. Trimming took 7 bases from V and 0 from J, leaving 16 bases between them.

Note on this clonotype: One junction end does not reproduce the germline sequence, and a read error may be involved. The chain is built from TRBV9 and TRBJ2-7; D unresolved. The CDR3 has 12 residues. Germline CDR1 reads SGDLS; CDR2 reads YYNGEE. The CDR3 bases are TGTGCCAGCGGCAGGATCTCCTACGAGCATTACTTC. This codes for CASGRISYEHYF.

This clonotype has a count of ten or more. The V and J genes are TRBV2 and TRBJ1-1; the D gene is possibly TRBD1 (6 bases). Germline CDR1 and CDR2: SNHLY and FYNNEI. Trimming cost V 11 bases and J 1 base, with 14 bases left between them. The CDR3 is 13 amino acids. As DNA, the CDR3 is TGTGCCGGGAGGACAGACGCGAACACTGAAGCTTTCTTT. Its translation is CAGRTDANTEAFF. The variable domain in full, completed from reference TRBV2 and TRBJ1-1, reads EPEVTQTPSHQVTQMGQEVILRCVPISNHLYFYWYRQILGQKVEFLVSFYNNEISEKSEIFDDQFSVERPDGSNFTLKIRSTKLEDSAMYFCAGRTDANTEAFFGQGTRLTVV.

The chain links TRBV6-5 to TRBJ2-2; 7 positions agree with TRBD2. Unmatched junction bases numbered 11, after V lost 0 bases and J lost 7 bases. The length of the CDR3 is 17 residues. Germline V CDR1 and CDR2: MNHEY, SVGAGI. CDR3 DNA: TGTGCCAGCAGTTACTCTGTTGGTAGCGGGCGCATCGGGGAGCTGTTTTTT. Translating gives CASSYSVGSGRIGELFF.

As to this clonotype: With a far larger clone one base away, a read error is the likely cause. The chain couples TRBV6-5 to TRBJ2-1, with unresolved D. The CDR3 contains 16 residues. The germline gives CDR1 MNHEY, CDR2 SVGAGI. The CDR3 DNA reads TGTGCCAGCACGTCGGACGCACCCAGCTCCTACAATGATCAGTTCTTC. This sequence encodes CASTSDAPSSYNDQFF.

This clonotype was counted ten times or more. The chain carries TRBV28 and TRBJ1-2; D gene uncertain. This CDR3 contains 13 residues. Germline values: CDR1 MDHEN, CDR2 SYDVKM. The ends were cut back, 5 bases at V and 7 bases at J, with 14 bases in the middle. CDR3 amino acids: CASSTPPRPGYTF. CDR3 nucleotides: TGTGCCAGCAGTACCCCCCCCCGTCCTGGCTACACCTTC.

This clonotype counts as medium-sized. This chain connects TRBV5-1 to TRBJ2-3; 7 bases are a match to TRBD1. After removal of 3 bases from V and 3 bases from J, the junction contained 7 bases not matched to a gene. This CDR3 comprises 15 residues. Germline V gives CDR1 SGHRS, CDR2 YFSETQ. The CDR3 region is CASSYNRGTTDTQYF. CDR3 in DNA: TGCGCCAGCAGCTATAACAGGGGAACGACAGATACGCAGTATTTT.

This chain links TRBV7-2 with TRBJ1-3; D uncertain. Germline V CDR1 and CDR2: SGHTA, FQGNSA. The CDR3 has 14 residues. Trimming cost V 2 bases and J 2 bases, with 7 bases left between them. CDR3 DNA sequence: TGTGCCAGCAGCTTACCGGGAGCTGGAAACACCATATATTTT. This gives the protein CASSLPGAGNTIYF. The full variable domain, completed using reference TRBV7-2 and TRBJ1-3, is GAGVSQSPSNKVTEKGKDVELRCDPISGHTALYWYRQSLGQGLEFLIYFQGNSAPDKSGLPSDRFSAERTGGSVSTLTIQRTQQEDSAVYLCASSLPGAGNTIYFGEGSWLTVV.

This clonotype was seen a few times. The rearrangement uses TRBV11-2 and TRBJ2-7; TRBD2 is a possible D gene (5 bases). Trimming cost V 5 bases and J 7 bases, with 18 bases left between them. The length of the CDR3 is 14 residues. Germline V gene sequence: CDR1 SGHAT, CDR2 FQNNGV. The CDR3 DNA follows: TGTGCCAGCAGCCGGGCCGGGAACCGCCAAGAGCAGTACTTC. Translation gives CASSRAGNRQEQYF.

As concerns this clonotype: This likely traces to a read error, being one base from a far larger clone. The chain is built from TRBV27 and TRBJ2-1; 9 bases map to TRBD1. The germline CDR1 and CDR2 sequences are MNHEY and SMNVEV (reference sequence). Losses at the gene ends were 6 bases for V and 7 bases for J; bases not matched to a gene: 13. The CDR3 consists of 16 residues. CDR3 bases: TGTGCCAGCAGCCCCATCCCCGGACAGGGGCTGAATGAGCAGTTCTTC. This translates into CASSPIPGQGLNEQFF.

This clonotype was recorded a few times. This sequence joins TRBV11-3 and TRBJ2-7; tentatively, D is TRBD2 (6 bases). V lost 6 bases and J 0 bases, leaving 15 bases between the germline ends. The CDR3 contains 15 residues. CDR1 is SGHNT and CDR2 is YENEEA in the germline V gene. CDR3 in DNA: TGTGCCAGCAGTGCGGGGTTTGAGATCTCCTACGAGCAGTACTTC. This gives the protein CASSAGFEISYEQYF. Based on the CDR3 plus reference TRBV11-3 and TRBJ2-7, the full variable domain is EAGVVQSPRYKIIEKKQPVAFWCNPISGHNTLYWYLQNLGQGPELLIRYENEEAVDDSQLPKDRFSAERLKGVDSTLKIQPAELGDSAVYLCASSAGFEISYEQYFGPGTRLTVT.

The V gene is TRBV6-9, the J gene TRBJ2-7; 7 bases align to TRBD1. CDR3 length equals 16 residues. V dropped 3 bases and J dropped 4; count of bases not matched to a gene: 12. CDR1 and CDR2 (germline): MNHGY, SVAAGI. This CDR3 is CASSYGTAGGLYEQYF. In DNA form, the CDR3 reads TGTGCCAGCAGTTACGGGACAGCTGGTGGGCTATACGAGCAGTACTTC.

This rearrangement joins TRBV5-1 to TRBJ1-3; D not resolved. CDR3 length equals 16 residues. The germline CDR1 and CDR2 sequences are SGHRS and YFSETQ. Trimming removed 3 bases from V and 1 base from J, with 14 bases in between. The CDR3 spells CASSYARESSGNTIYF. CDR3 DNA sequence: TGCGCCAGCAGCTATGCGAGGGAGTCATCTGGAAACACCATATATTTT.

This chain joins TRBV25-1 and TRBJ2-5; tentatively, D is TRBD1 or TRBD2 (5 bases each). Deletions cut 5 bases from V and 7 bases from J, with 14 bases between. CDR1 is MGHDK, CDR2 SYGVNS, per germline. The CDR3 contains 13 residues. CDR3 nucleotides: TGTGCCAGCAGTCTCTTTGGGGACCGGACCCAGTACTTC. Its translation: CASSLFGDRTQYF.

V gene TRBV7-2 combines with J gene TRBJ2-3; a possible D gene is TRBD1 (5 bases). The V and J ends lost 5 bases and 5 bases respectively, with 14 bases between them. This CDR3 spans 14 amino acids. The germline gives CDR1 SGHTA, CDR2 FQGNSA. The CDR3 bases are TGTGCCAGCAGCGCTCCAAGGGGCGGAGATACGCAGTATTTT. Protein: CASSAPRGGDTQYF.

This clonotype was counted between two and nine times. The CDR3 here is CASSRITGPKPPLHF. CDR3 DNA sequence: TGTGCCAGCAGCCGAATTACAGGGCCGAAACCACCCCTCCACTTT. The chain has TRBV6-1 and TRBJ1-6, with D possibly matching TRBD1 (6 bases). CDR1 is MNHNS and CDR2 is SASEGT in the germline V gene. CDR3 length: 15 residues. The V and J ends lost 6 bases and 11 bases respectively, with 20 bases between them.

This clonotype was observed many times. J is TRBJ2-5 and V is TRBV11-2, with D possibly called TRBD1 or TRBD2 (5 bases each). Germline V CDR1 and CDR2: SGHAT, FQNNGV. The CDR3 extends over 20 amino acids. V was shortened by 1 base and J by 4 bases, with 28 bases between the two germline ends. The CDR3 loop reads CASSLAFSWGRLTRGETQYF. CDR3 DNA sequence: TGTGCCAGCAGCTTAGCCTTCAGTTGGGGACGGCTAACTCGGGGAGAGACCCAGTACTTC.

In regard to this clonotype: The junction does not match germline at one end; this may be a read error. The chain employs TRBV2 and TRBJ2-3, with no clear D. This CDR3 has 13 residues. The V gene's germline CDR1 is SNHLY and CDR2 FYNNEI. For the CDR3, the DNA is TGTGCCAGAAGTGAATACTTCACAGATACGCAGTATTTT. Amino acid sequence: CARSEYFTDTQYF. Looking up the rest from reference TRBV2 and TRBJ2-3 gives the full variable domain: EPEVTQTPSHQVTQMGQEVILRCVPISNHLYFYWYRQILGQKVEFLVSFYNNEISEKSEIFDDQFSVERPDGSNFTLKIRSTKLEDSAMYFCARSEYFTDTQYFGPGTRLTVL.

CDR3 in DNA: TGTGCCAGCAGCTTTCAGGGGAGGGAGACCCAGTACTTC. This sequence encodes CASSFQGRETQYF. The V call is TRBV7-2, the J call TRBJ2-5; D may be TRBD1 or TRBD2 (6 bases each). Per the germline V gene, CDR1 is SGHTA and CDR2 is FQGNSA. Trimming stripped 3 bases from V and 5 bases from J, with 10 bases between. The CDR3 length is 13 residues.

The V and J genes are TRBV6-2 or TRBV6-3 and TRBJ1-5; no clear D. This CDR3 is built from 14 residues. V lost 1 base and J 4 bases, leaving 8 bases between the germline ends. Germline V gene lookup returns CDR1 MNHEY and CDR2 SVGEGT. The CDR3 nucleotides are TGTGCCAGCAGTTACTTCCCCCGGAATCAGCCCCAGCATTTT. Translating gives CASSYFPRNQPQHF.

This clonotype is termed medium-sized. The chain joins TRBV20-1 to TRBJ2-1, with 8 bases that match TRBD2. The CDR3 is made up of 14 amino acids. J was trimmed by 3 bases and V by 5 bases; bases with no gene match: 6. Germline CDR1 is DFQATT and CDR2 is SNEGSKA (reference sequence). CDR3 amino acids: CSAQSGSIYNEQFF. The CDR3 nucleotides are TGCAGTGCTCAAAGCGGGAGTATCTACAATGAGCAGTTCTTC.

This CDR3 is CASSSYPGAKNIQYF. Written as DNA, the CDR3 is TGTGCCAGCAGTTCGTACCCCGGGGCCAAAAACATTCAGTACTTC. This chain uses TRBV28 with TRBJ2-4; no clear D. The CDR3 has 15 amino acids. V lost 4 bases, J lost 1 base, and 11 bases lay in between. CDR1 and CDR2 (germline): MDHEN, SYDVKM.

This clonotype is medium-sized (0.01 to 0.1%). V gene TRBV27 combines with J gene TRBJ2-6, with TRBD2 matching over 13 bases. V lost 5 bases, J lost 4 bases, and 5 bases stayed unmatched. The CDR3 loop spans 17 amino acids. Germline-derived CDR1 and CDR2 are MNHEY and SMNVEV (reference sequence). The CDR3 coding sequence is TGTGCCAGCAGTCCCACTAGCGGGAGGGCCGGGGCCAACGTCCTGACTTTC. Translated, it gives CASSPTSGRAGANVLTF.

This clonotype was detected ten times or more. J is TRBJ2-7 and V is TRBV28; D is ambiguous. Germline CDR1 MDHEN, CDR2 SYDVKM. This CDR3 contains 13 residues. Trimming removed 7 bases at V and 4 bases at J, with 14 bases between. The CDR3 nucleotides read TGTGCCAGCAAGCTAGGCGGCCTTTACGAGCAGTACTTC. Its translation: CASKLGGLYEQYF.

The sample holds a few counts of this clonotype. Because the CDR3 is missing its conserved closing phenylalanine or tryptophan, this is likely a read error. CDR3 DNA sequence: TGTGCCAGCAGCTTGTCCGGGACAGGGGGCTACGAGCAGTACCTC. It translates to CASSLSGTGGYEQYL. J is TRBJ2-7 and V is TRBV28, with 11 bases matching TRBD1. The germline V gene has CDR1 MDHEN and CDR2 SYDVKM. This CDR3 spans 15 amino acids. Germline trimming cut 6 bases from V and 3 bases from J; bases unmatched to any gene: 7.

The chain's CDR3 is CASATKGVGNTEAFF. The CDR3 nucleotides are TGTGCCAGCGCAACGAAGGGGGTGGGGAACACTGAAGCTTTCTTT. V gene TRBV11-3 combines with J gene TRBJ1-1; possible D gene TRBD1, 6 bases. Germline CDR1 is SGHNT and CDR2 is YENEEA. The V end was cut by 8 bases, the J end by 1 base, with 17 bases between. This CDR3 is built from 15 residues.